Following are 14 T cell receptor beta chains from one sample sequenced in a study of blood T cell repertoires in COVID-19. Only in-frame clones appear in the TCRdb table, and some are missing; sequencing was by immunoSEQ multiplex PCR. The top ten clones hold over 8.5% of a sample with approximately 76,000 clones, over 70% of them seen once. The sequencing input was peripheral blood. All receptors come from a man aged 50-60 years with acute or convalescent COVID-19.

The chain links TRBV6-5 to TRBJ2-5; D is possibly TRBD1 (6 bases). The germline CDR1 and CDR2 sequences are MNHEY and SVGAGI. Trimming shortened V by 2 bases and J by 1 base, and 8 bases separated the two germline ends. This CDR3 comprises 14 residues. CDR3 sequence: CASSYNRVQETQYF. CDR3 nucleotides: TGTGCCAGCAGTTACAACAGGGTCCAAGAGACCCAGTACTTC.

V gene TRBV7-9 combines with J gene TRBJ2-7; D gene ambiguous. CDR1 and CDR2 (germline): SEHNR, FQNEAQ (reference sequence). This CDR3 region has 13 residues. V was shortened by 5 bases and J by 3 bases, with 11 bases between the two germline ends. The CDR3 is CASSPASGYEQYF. The CDR3 DNA reads TGTGCCAGCAGCCCCGCATCAGGCTACGAGCAGTACTTC.

This clone came up a few times. The chain links TRBV7-3 to TRBJ2-1; TRBD2 agrees at 10 bases. Germline V gene data show CDR1 as SGHTA and CDR2 as FQGTGA. Trimming cost V 3 bases and J 6 bases; bases outside gene matches: 8. The CDR3 consists of 16 residues. CDR3 residues: CASSLNLAGAANEQFF. In DNA, the CDR3 is TGTGCCAGCAGCTTGAACCTAGCGGGAGCCGCCAATGAGCAGTTCTTC.

This clone was seen more than once but under ten times. The V and J genes are TRBV28 and TRBJ1-2; 9 bases match TRBD1. The CDR3 has 15 residues. Trimming at V came to 2 bases and at J to 4 bases, leaving 5 bases not matched to a gene. CDR1 MDHEN and CDR2 SYDVKM come from the germline V gene. Here the CDR3 reads CASSLGDRARYGYTF. CDR3 DNA: TGTGCCAGCAGTTTAGGGGACAGGGCCCGCTATGGCTACACCTTC.

This clone was detected only once. V is TRBV19 and J is TRBJ2-3; TRBD2 matches 11 bases. Germline lookup yields CDR1 LNHDA and CDR2 SQIVND (reference sequence). J was trimmed by 9 bases and V by 9 bases; bases with no gene match: 11. The CDR3 has 14 residues. The CDR3 reads CASRGASGGMTQYF. CDR3 bases: TGTGCCAGCCGAGGGGCTAGCGGGGGGATGACGCAGTATTTT. The full variable domain, with the rest looked up from reference TRBV19 and TRBJ2-3, is DGGITQSPKYLFRKEGQNVTLSCEQNLNHDAMYWYRQDPGQGLRLIYYSQIVNDFQKGDIAEGYSVSREKKESFPLTVTSAQKNPTAFYLCASRGASGGMTQYFGPGTRLTVL.

The gene calls are TRBV9 and TRBJ1-1, with D uncertain. This CDR3 has 15 amino acids. V lost 1 base and J lost 4, with 14 bases in between. Germline CDR1 reads SGDLS; CDR2 reads YYNGEE. CDR3 sequence (DNA): TGTGCCAGCAGCGTATCGGACTCCCGGGGCACTGAAGCTTTCTTT. Amino acids: CASSVSDSRGTEAFF.

The V and J genes are TRBV10-3 and TRBJ2-2, with D perhaps TRBD2 (5 bases). This CDR3 comprises 15 residues. Per germline, CDR1 ENHRY and CDR2 SYGVKD. Trimming left V 4 bases short and J 0 bases short, with 9 bases between. The DNA of the CDR3 is TGTGCCATCAGTGTACCGGGGTCGAACACCGGGGAGCTGTTTTTT. As protein: CAISVPGSNTGELFF.

The table lists this clone with a few counts. This rearrangement joins TRBV5-1 to TRBJ2-1, with 9 bases identical to TRBD2. This CDR3 spans 14 amino acids. Per the germline V gene, CDR1 is SGHRS and CDR2 is YFSETQ. J gave up 12 bases and V 0 bases, and 7 bases lay outside the gene matches. The CDR3 bases are TGCGCCAGCAGCTTGGCGGTAGCGGGAGCTCGGCAGTTCTTC. It codes for CASSLAVAGARQFF.

The chain links TRBV12-3 or TRBV12-4 to TRBJ2-1; 7 bases are shared with TRBD2. The CDR3 covers 13 residues. With 0 bases clipped from V and 7 bases from J, the junction kept 0 bases outside the gene matches. CDR3 residues: CASSLAGGNEQFF. CDR3 sequence (DNA): TGTGCCAGCAGTTTAGCGGGGGGGAATGAGCAGTTCTTC.

This sequence joins TRBV4-3 and TRBJ2-3; perhaps TRBD2 as D (6 bases). This CDR3 comprises 15 residues. Germline CDR1 and CDR2: LGHNA and YSLEER. V was clipped by 4 bases and J by 3 bases, with 14 bases between them. CDR3 nucleotides: TGCGCCAGCAGCCCACAGAGTCGGGAGACAGATACGCAGTATTTT. This gives the protein CASSPQSRETDTQYF.

Here the CDR3 DNA reads TGTGCCAGCAGCTCGGGTGGCGGGGAGGATGAGCAGTTCTTC. This sequence encodes CASSSGGGEDEQFF. The chain combines TRBV5-4 with TRBJ2-1; a possible D gene is TRBD2 (6 bases). V shed 3 bases and J shed 8 bases, with 15 bases lying between them. CDR3 length equals 14 residues. Germline V gives CDR1 SGHNT, CDR2 YYREEE (reference sequence).

This sequence joins TRBV14 and TRBJ1-2; D gene unclear. Germline CDR1 SGHDN, CDR2 FVKESK. Trimming removed 4 bases from V and 2 bases from J, with 8 bases in between. The CDR3 is made up of 13 amino acids. For the CDR3, the DNA is TGTGCCAGCAGCCGGGAGCCCAACTATGGCTACACCTTC. This sequence encodes CASSREPNYGYTF.

This clone was seen a single time. This chain connects TRBV30 to TRBJ1-1, with no clear D. Germline assignment: CDR1 GTSNPN and CDR2 SVGIG (reference sequence). Trimming removed 3 bases at V and 5 bases at J, with 10 bases between. This CDR3 is built from 12 residues. Written as DNA, the CDR3 is TGTGCCTGGAGCGCCTTTCAGACTGAAGCTTTCTTT. Protein sequence: CAWSAFQTEAFF.

This chain connects TRBV6-5 to TRBJ1-2; D call uncertain. This CDR3 has 12 residues. CDR1 is MNHEY, CDR2 SVGAGI, per germline. Trimming shortened V by 4 bases and J by 2 bases, and 5 bases separated the two germline ends. DNA for the CDR3: TGTGCCAGCAGTTCCCAGAACTATGGCTACACCTTC. Amino acid sequence: CASSSQNYGYTF.